One sample yielded the 2 T cell receptor beta chains listed below, sequenced in a study of OX40 agonist ivuxolimab in advanced cancers. Here immunoSEQ multiplex PCR was the method, and the copy in TCRdb shows in-frame clones only, minus some. The table shows 55,000 to 70,000 clones, with 83% occurring only once. This material consisted of CD4+ or CD8+ T cells sorted from blood, taken in a trial of the OX40 agonist ivuxolimab. These receptors were taken from an adult with an advanced solid tumor such as melanoma, head and neck, liver or kidney cancer.

The CDR3 coding sequence is TGTGCCTGGAGTGTAGACGGCACCTACACCGGGGAGCTGTTTTTT. Translating it yields CAWSVDGTYTGELFF. The chain joins TRBV30 to TRBJ2-2; D is uncertain. Looked up from germline, CDR1 is GTSNPN and CDR2 is SVGIG (reference sequence). Between the trimmed V and J ends, which lost 0 bases and 3 bases, there was a span of 11 bases. The CDR3 totals 15 residues.

V and J are TRBV19 and TRBJ1-2; D uncertain. The germline gives CDR1 LNHDA, CDR2 SQIVND (reference sequence). The CDR3 loop spans 13 amino acids. The V and J ends lost 6 bases and 2 bases respectively, with 10 bases between them. For the CDR3, the DNA is TGTGCCAGTAGCTCAGATTGGAACTATGGCTACACCTTC. Translation gives CASSSDWNYGYTF.